The clone carrying this TCR beta chain was seen repeatedly, ten times or more. The data stem from a study of T cells in Graves' hyperthyroidism and ophthalmopathy. Study summary: Peripheral blood was obtained at initial diagnosis, preceding any treatment.

Diagnostic assessment was based on clinical symptoms, serum thyroxine and TRAb, thyroid ultrasound and orbital computed tomography. The CDR3 runs to 16 residues. Germline V gives CDR1 SGHAT, CDR2 FQNNGV. The J segment lost 4 bases and the V segment lost 5 bases, leaving 13 bases of the junction unmatched. Using RNA transcripts as the source, TCR beta CDR3 regions were amplified. With the HTBI primer set, the TCR CDR3 went through a first round of RT-PCR. TCRdb redid the calling of the multiplex PCR reads with MiXCR, one entry per CDR3 protein. The sample holds approximately 330,000 distinct CDR3 sequences, about an eighth seen once.

This clonotype originated in a woman aged 40 to 49 with Graves' ophthalmopathy. Sequenced material: blood. The chain combines TRBV11-2 with TRBJ2-5, with TRBD1 matching over 7 bases. The DNA of the CDR3 is TGTGCCAGCAGCCCCCCAGGGGGTTCCTTGCGAGAGACCCAGTACTTC. As protein: CASSPPGGSLRETQYF.